These T cell receptor beta chains were read from a single sample in a study of T cell repertoires in cytomegalovirus infection. TCRdb re-called the reads with MiXCR, one entry per CDR3 protein. The sample carries some 300,000 distinct CDR3 sequences, 17% recorded once. The sequenced material came from PBMCs. All receptors derive from a human donor in good health (CMV status not recorded). Some clones in this sample may be carry-over from other donors' samples. Each CDR3 is given without its conserved first and last residue. Expanded clones get a size class; other rows say once, few or many, or leave the size out.

abundance	v_gene	CDR3aa
.	TRBV2	ASTTDNEQF
many	TRBV2	ASTPDQGTQY
.	TRBV20-1	SAAVSNQETQY
few	TRBV20-1	SARDPQSELTGELF
few	TRBV12-3/TRBV12-4	ASSQYHGGSETQY
many	TRBV25-1	ASSATQGQSHWVPEAF
many	TRBV7-2	ASRVRGPNTGELF
few	TRBV12-3/TRBV12-4	ASIPGGTYNEQF
.	TRBV14	ASSLLTGTVNTEAF
many	TRBV7-2	ASSSVAGLEAF
few	TRBV4-1	ASSHQDGEAF
many	TRBV6-5	ASSYGWDRDYEQY
.	TRBV5-4	ASSLQGATEQF
.	TRBV5-4	ASSLRDSPEAF
many	TRBV4-1	ASSQFRDTQETQY
.	TRBV20-1	SARDMTETQGQPQH
.	TRBV20-1	SARGGAPNTEAF
few	TRBV19	ASSIRDRGYNEQF
many	TRBV4-3	ASSRHDRGTVNSPLH
.	TRBV6-2/TRBV6-3	ASSSAQPNTEAF
many	TRBV4-1	ASAARLGYEQY
many	TRBV27	ASSPDRDSGANVLT
many	TRBV7-2	ASSLMGAGSADTQY
.	TRBV15	ATSRDLALGEKLF
many	TRBV7-9	ASSEFAAEAF
.	TRBV6-1	ASSYSRVTEAF
.	TRBV27	ASGLVVTGAILYEQY
many	TRBV12-3/TRBV12-4	ASRQGWTEAF
.	TRBV5-1	ASSPSGSLAYNEQF
many	TRBV7-2	ASSLQDREGTQY
many	TRBV7-9	ASSSQGSRNTEAF
few	TRBV5-1	ASSLVPRQGGGDTQY
few	TRBV5-1	ASSSDIYNSPLH
few	TRBV29-1	SVAFNTDTQY
.	TRBV19	ASSRTAGREETQY
many	TRBV7-3	ASSPRTGGDGELF
few	TRBV15	ATSRDGTTGALGYT
many	TRBV12-3/TRBV12-4	ASSLDGVGGADTQY
.	TRBV20-1	SARTGDPTDTQY
.	TRBV24-1	ATSEVAGSYNEQF